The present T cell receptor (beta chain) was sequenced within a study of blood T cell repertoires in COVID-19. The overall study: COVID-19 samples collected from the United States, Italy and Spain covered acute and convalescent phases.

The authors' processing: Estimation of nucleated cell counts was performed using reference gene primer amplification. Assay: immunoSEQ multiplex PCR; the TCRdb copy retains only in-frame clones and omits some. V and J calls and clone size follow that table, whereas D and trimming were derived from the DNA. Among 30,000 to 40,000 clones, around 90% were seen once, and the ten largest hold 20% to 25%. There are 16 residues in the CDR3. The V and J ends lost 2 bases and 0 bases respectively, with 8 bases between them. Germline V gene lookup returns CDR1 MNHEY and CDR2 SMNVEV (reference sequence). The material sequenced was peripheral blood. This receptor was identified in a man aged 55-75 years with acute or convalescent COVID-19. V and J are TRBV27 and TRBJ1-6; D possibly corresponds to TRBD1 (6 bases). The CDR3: CASSLTGSSYNSPLHF. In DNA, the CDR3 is TGTGCCAGCAGTTTAACAGGGAGCTCCTATAATTCACCCCTCCACTTT.